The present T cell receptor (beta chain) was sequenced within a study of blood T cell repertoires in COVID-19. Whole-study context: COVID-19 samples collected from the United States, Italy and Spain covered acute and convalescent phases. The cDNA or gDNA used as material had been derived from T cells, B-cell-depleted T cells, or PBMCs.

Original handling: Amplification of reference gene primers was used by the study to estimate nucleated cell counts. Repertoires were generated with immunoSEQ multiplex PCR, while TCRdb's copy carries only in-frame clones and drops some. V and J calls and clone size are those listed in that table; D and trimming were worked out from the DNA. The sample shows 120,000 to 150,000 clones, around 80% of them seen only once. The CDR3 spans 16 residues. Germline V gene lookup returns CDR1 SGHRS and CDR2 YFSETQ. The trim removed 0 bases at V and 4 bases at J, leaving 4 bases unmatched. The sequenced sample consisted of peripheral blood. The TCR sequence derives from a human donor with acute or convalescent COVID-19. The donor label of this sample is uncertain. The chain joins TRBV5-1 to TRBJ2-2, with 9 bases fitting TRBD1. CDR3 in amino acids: CASSLVQGASTGELFF. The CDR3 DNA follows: TGCGCCAGCAGCTTGGTACAGGGGGCGAGCACCGGGGAGCTGTTTTTT. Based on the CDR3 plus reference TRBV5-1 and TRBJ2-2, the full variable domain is KAGVTQTPRYLIKTRGQQVTLSCSPISGHRSVSWYQQTPGQGLQFLFEYFSETQRNKGNFPGRFSGRQFSNSRSEMNVSTLELGDSALYLCASSLVQGASTGELFFGEGSRLTVL.